This TCR beta chain derives from a study of response to subunit inactivated influenza vaccine. TCRdb used MiXCR to reprocess the RT-PCR reads, holding one entry per CDR3 protein. The sample consists of 500,000 to 700,000 distinct CDR3 sequences, under 25% of them appearing once. CDR1 is MDHEN, CDR2 SYDVKM, per germline. This CDR3 spans 13 amino acids. Between the trimmed V and J ends, which lost 6 bases and 8 bases, there was a span of 16 bases. This same sample was also taken into another study, of T cells expressing NK-cell markers. That work states: 5'RACE template switching with UMIs produced the TCR beta cDNA.

The source was CD4+ T cells sorted from PBMCs, collected approximately 13 days after vaccination. This receptor was identified in a man between 45 and 60 years old who received an inactivated influenza vaccine. The chain recombines TRBV28 with TRBJ1-1, with D possibly being TRBD1 (5 bases). CDR3 sequence (DNA): TGTGCCAGCAGCTTACACGGGACTTGGGAAGCTTTCTTT. This translates into CASSLHGTWEAFF.